This entry is about one TCR beta chain. These data belong to a study of blood T cells in healthy people across ages. PCR was performed a second time for roughly 7 to 12 cycles using a sample-barcoded 5' primer and a J-beta primer mix. TCRdb independently ran MiXCR on the 5' RACE reads; one entry per CDR3 protein. The table has around 580,000 distinct CDR3 sequences, 47% seen once. Sequenced: blood. This receptor was taken from a man at least 80 years old in good health.

The CDR3, as DNA: TGTGCCAGCAGCGCTACAGGGGGCGCCTACAATGAGCAGTTCTTC. Amino acid sequence: CASSATGGAYNEQFF. This chain connects TRBV7-2 to TRBJ2-1; 9 bases match TRBD1. The V gene's germline CDR1 is SGHTA and CDR2 FQGNSA. V lost 5 bases, J lost 2 bases, and 4 bases stayed unmatched. The CDR3 sequence is 15 residues long.